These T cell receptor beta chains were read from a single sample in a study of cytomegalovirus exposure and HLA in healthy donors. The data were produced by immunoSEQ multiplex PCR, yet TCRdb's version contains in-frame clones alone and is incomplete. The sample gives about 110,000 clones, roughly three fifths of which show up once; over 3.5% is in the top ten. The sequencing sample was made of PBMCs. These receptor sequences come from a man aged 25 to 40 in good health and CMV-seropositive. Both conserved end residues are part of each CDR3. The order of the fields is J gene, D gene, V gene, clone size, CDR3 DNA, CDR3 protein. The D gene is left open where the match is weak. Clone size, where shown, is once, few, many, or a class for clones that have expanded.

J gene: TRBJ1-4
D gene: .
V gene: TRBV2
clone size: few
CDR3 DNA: TGTGCCAGCCAAGAAGGGAGTAATAATGAAAAACTGTTTTTT
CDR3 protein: CASQEGSNNEKLFF

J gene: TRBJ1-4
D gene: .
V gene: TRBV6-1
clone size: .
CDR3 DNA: TGTGCCAGCAGCTGGCAGGGTGCAACTAATGAAAAACTGTTTTTT
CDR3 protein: CASSWQGATNEKLFF

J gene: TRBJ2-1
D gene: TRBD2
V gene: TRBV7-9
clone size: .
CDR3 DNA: TGTGCCAGCAGTCCTAGCGGGAGCTCCTACAATGAGCAGTTCTTC
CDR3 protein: CASSPSGSSYNEQFF

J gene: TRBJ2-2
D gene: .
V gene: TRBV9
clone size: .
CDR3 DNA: TGTGCCAGCAGCGCAAGTGGGGGGGCCGCCGGGGAGCTGTTTTTT
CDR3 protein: CASSASGGAAGELFF

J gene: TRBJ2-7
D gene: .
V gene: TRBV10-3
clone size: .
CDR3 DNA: TGTGCCATCAGTGAGTCATCGGACTGGATGGTTAGCGAGCAGTACTTC
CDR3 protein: CAISESSDWMVSEQYF

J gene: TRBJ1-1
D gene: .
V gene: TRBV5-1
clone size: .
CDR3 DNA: TGCGCCAGCAGCTTGGCCGGGGGGCTCATGAACACTGAAGCTTTCTTT
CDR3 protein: CASSLAGGLMNTEAFF

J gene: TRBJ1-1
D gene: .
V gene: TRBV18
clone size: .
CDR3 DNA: TGTGCCAGCTCACCAACCGCAGGGTGGACTGAAGCTTTCTTT
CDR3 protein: CASSPTAGWTEAFF

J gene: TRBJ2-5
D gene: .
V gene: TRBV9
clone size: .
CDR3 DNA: TGTGCCAGCAGCCCCGGGGCAGGGGGAGGAGAGACCCAGTACTTC
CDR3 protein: CASSPGAGGGETQYF

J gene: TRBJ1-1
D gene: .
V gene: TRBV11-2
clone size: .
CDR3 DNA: TGTGCCAGCAGCCGTAATAGGAGCCCCAGCCCCCCAGCAGCTTTCTTT
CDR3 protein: CASSRNRSPSPPAAFF

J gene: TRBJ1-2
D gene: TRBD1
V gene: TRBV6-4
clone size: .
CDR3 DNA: TGTGCCAGCAGTGAGGGACAGGTCCTCAGTGGCTACACCTTC
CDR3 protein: CASSEGQVLSGYTF

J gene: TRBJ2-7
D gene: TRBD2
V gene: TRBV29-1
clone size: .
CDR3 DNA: TGCAGCGTTGTGGGAGGGAAGATCAACGAGCAGTACTTC
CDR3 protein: CSVVGGKINEQYF

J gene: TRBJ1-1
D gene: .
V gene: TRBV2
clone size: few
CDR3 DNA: TGTGCCAGCAGGAAGGAGGGGTACACTGAAGCTTTCTTT
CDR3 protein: CASRKEGYTEAFF

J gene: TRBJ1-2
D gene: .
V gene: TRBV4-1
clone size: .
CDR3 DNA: TGCGCCAGCAGCCCGCTTACAGGGGGCTACACCTTC
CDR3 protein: CASSPLTGGYTF

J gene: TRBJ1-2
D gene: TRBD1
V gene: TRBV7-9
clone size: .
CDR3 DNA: TGTGCCAGCAGCGGTGACAGGGACTATGGCTACACCTTC
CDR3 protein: CASSGDRDYGYTF

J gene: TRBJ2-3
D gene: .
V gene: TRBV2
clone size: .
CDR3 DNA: TGTGCCAGCAAAGTTTGGGGCGCAGATACGCAGTATTTT
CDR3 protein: CASKVWGADTQYF

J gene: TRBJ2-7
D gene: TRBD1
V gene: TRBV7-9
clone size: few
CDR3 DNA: TGTTCCAGCAGCTTAGTTACAGGGGGACAGTACTTC
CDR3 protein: CSSSLVTGGQYF

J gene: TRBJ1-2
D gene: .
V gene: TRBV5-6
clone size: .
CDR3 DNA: TGTGCCAGCAGCTTGTTACAGGTTGGATATGGCTACACCTTC
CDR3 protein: CASSLLQVGYGYTF

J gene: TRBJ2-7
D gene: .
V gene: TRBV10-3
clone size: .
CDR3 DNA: TGTGCCATCAGTCAGGGGCCTCTACTCAACTACGAGCAGTACTTC
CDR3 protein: CAISQGPLLNYEQYF

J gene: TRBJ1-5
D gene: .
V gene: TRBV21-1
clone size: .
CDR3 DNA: TGTGCCAGCAGCAAAGGGAGAGACGGGAATCAGCCCCAGCATTTT
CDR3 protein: CASSKGRDGNQPQHF

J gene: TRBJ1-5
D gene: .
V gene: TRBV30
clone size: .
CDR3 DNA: TGTGCCTGGACCGGGGAGGGGTTGGTCAATCAGCCCCAGCATTTT
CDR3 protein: CAWTGEGLVNQPQHF

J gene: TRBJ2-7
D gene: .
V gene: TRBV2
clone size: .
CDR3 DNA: TGTGAGCAGAGGGCGGCCTACGAGCAGTACTTC
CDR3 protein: CEQRAAYEQYF

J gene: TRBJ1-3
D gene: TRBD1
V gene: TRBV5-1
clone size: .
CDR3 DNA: TGCGCCAGCAGCTGGACAGGGGAAAGGAACACCATATATTTT
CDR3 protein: CASSWTGERNTIYF

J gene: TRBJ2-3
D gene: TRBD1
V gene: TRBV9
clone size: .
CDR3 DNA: TGTGCCAGCAGCGTAGGACTCAGGGGGCCAGATACGCAGTATTTT
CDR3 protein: CASSVGLRGPDTQYF

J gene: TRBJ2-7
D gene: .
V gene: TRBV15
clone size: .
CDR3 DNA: TGTGCCACCAGAAAGGGCCGGGGGGCCAGCTCCTACGAGCAGTACTTC
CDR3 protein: CATRKGRGASSYEQYF

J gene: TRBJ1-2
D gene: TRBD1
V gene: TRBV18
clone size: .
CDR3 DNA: TGTGCCAGCTCACCTAGGGTCGACAGGGGCTATGGCTACACCTTC
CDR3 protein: CASSPRVDRGYGYTF

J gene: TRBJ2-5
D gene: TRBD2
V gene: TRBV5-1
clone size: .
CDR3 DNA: TGCGCCAGCAGCTTGGGACTAGCGTGGGAGCAGTACTTC
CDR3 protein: CASSLGLAWEQYF

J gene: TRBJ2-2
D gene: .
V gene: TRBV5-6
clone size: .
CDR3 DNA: TGTGCCAGCAGTCCCGGACAACTCACCGGGGAGCTGTTTTTT
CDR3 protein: CASSPGQLTGELFF

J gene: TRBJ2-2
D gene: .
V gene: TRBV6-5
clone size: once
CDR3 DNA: TGTGCCAGCAACAGGGCGGCCGGGGAGCTGTTTTTT
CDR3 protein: CASNRAAGELFF

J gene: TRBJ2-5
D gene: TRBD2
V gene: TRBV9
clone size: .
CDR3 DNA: TGTGCCAGCAGCGTAGCCGAGCGGGGGGGCTGGGAGACCCAGTACTTC
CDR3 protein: CASSVAERGGWETQYF

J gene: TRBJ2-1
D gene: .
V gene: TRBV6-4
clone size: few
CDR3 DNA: TGTGCCAGCAGTGACTCAGGAGGAGGCGACCACAATGAGCAGTTCTTC
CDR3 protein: CASSDSGGGDHNEQFF

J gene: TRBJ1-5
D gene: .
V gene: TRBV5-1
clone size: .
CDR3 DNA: TGCGCCAGCAGCTTGGTAGGGGCGCCCCAGCCCCAGCATTTT
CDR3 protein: CASSLVGAPQPQHF

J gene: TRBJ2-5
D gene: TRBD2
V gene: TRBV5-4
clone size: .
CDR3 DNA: TGTGCCAGCAGTATATTACTAGCGGGAGAGACCCAGTACTTC
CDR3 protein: CASSILLAGETQYF

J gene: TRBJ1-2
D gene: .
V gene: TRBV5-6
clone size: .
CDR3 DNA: TGTGCCAGCAGCTTGGAGGGGGTCAGGTCGAGCTATGGCTACACCTTC
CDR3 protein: CASSLEGVRSSYGYTF

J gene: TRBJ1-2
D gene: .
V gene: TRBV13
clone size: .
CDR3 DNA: TGTGCCAGCAGCTTGGACAGCAACTATGGCTACACCTTC
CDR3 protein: CASSLDSNYGYTF

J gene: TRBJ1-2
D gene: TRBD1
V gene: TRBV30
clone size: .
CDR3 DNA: TGTGCCTGGAGTGTACTGGGACAGGGCCATTATGGCTACACCTTC
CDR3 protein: CAWSVLGQGHYGYTF

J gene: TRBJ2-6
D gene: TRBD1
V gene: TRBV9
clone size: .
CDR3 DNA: TGTGCCAGCAGCGTACAAAGACAGGGGGCGAATGGGGCCAACGTCCTGACTTTC
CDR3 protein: CASSVQRQGANGANVLTF

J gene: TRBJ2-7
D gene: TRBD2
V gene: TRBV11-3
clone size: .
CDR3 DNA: TGTGCCAGCAGCTTAGCGGGGGGCTCCTACGAGCAGTACTTC
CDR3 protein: CASSLAGGSYEQYF

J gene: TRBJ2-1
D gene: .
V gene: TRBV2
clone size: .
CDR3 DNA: TGTGCCAGCAGGGTCGGAGAGAGCTCCTACAATGAGCAGTTCTTC
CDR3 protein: CASRVGESSYNEQFF

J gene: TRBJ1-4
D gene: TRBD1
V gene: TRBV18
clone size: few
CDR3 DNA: TGTGCCAGCTCTTACGGACAGGGTATCTCTGAAAAACTGTTTTTT
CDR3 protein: CASSYGQGISEKLFF

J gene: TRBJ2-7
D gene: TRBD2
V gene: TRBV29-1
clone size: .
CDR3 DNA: TGCAGCGGGGTGGGGATGGGGGACTACTCCTACGAGCAGTACTTC
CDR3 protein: CSGVGMGDYSYEQYF

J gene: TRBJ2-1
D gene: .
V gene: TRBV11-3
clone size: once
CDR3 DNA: TGTGCCAGCAGCTTAAGGGACACCTACAGTGAGCAGTTCTTC
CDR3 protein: CASSLRDTYSEQFF

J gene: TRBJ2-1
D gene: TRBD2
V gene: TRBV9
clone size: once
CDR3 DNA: TGTGCCAGCAGTCCAGGACTAGCGGGGGGGGGTGAGCAGTTCTTC
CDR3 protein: CASSPGLAGGGEQFF

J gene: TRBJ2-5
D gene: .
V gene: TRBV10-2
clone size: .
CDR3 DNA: TGCGCCAGCAGTGAGACCGACTATGCTCGGATAGAGACCCAGTACTTC
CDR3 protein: CASSETDYARIETQYF

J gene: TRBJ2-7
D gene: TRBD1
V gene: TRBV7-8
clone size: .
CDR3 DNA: TGTGCCAGCAGCGAGTCCCTGACAGGGGTCTACGAGCAGTACTTC
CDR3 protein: CASSESLTGVYEQYF

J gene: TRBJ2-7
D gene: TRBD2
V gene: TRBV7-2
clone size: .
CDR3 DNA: TGTGCCAGCAGCTGGGCTAGCGGGGGAGGCTACGAGCAGTACTTC
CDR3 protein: CASSWASGGGYEQYF

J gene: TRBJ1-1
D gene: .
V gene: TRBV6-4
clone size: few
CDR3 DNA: TGTGCCAGCAGCGCTGAGGGGAACACTGAAGCTTTCTTT
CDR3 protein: CASSAEGNTEAFF

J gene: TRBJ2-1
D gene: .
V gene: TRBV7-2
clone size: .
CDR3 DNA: TGTGCCAGCAGCTCTGGAGTGGTCTACAATGAGCAGTTCTTC
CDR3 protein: CASSSGVVYNEQFF

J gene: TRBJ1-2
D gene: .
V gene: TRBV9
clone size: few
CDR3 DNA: TGTGCCAGCAGCGTAGGAGGGCAAGGCGGCTACACCTTC
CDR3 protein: CASSVGGQGGYTF

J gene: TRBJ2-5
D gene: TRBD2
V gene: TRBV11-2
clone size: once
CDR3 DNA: TGTGCCAGCAGCGCCACTAGCGTGGGGCAGGTCCAGTACTTC
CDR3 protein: CASSATSVGQVQYF

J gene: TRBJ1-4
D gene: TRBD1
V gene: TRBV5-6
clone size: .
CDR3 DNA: TGTGCCAGCAGCGCAGCCGGGACAGGGGGCGTTGAAAAACTGTTTTTT
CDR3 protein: CASSAAGTGGVEKLFF

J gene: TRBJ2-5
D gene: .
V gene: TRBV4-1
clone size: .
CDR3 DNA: TGCGCCAGCAGCCAATACAACAGGCCAGAAGAGACCCAGTACTTC
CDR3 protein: CASSQYNRPEETQYF